This TCR beta chain was identified in a study of T-cell reconstitution after alpha-beta-depleted transplantation in children. Construction of the TCRbeta library involved unique molecular identifiers. TCRdb fed the PCR reads into MiXCR, producing one record per CDR3 protein. This table has about 150,000 distinct CDR3 sequences, around 10% appearing once. Study conclusions and caveats: T-cell numbers and diversity, one year after transplant, stemmed largely from T cells that were newly produced.

This clonotype showed up many times. Its antigen remains unknown. Germline V gives CDR1 SQVTM, CDR2 ANQGSEA. CDR3 size: 14 residues. J gave up 1 base and V 6 bases, and 5 bases lay outside the gene matches. This chain joins TRBV29-1 and TRBJ2-3, with 9 nucleotides matching TRBD2. The sequence was collected from a boy between 2 and 10 years old with acute myeloid leukemia, due to receive a stem cell transplant. The material sequenced was PBMCs, taken before TCRalphabeta/CD19-depleted stem cell transplant. DNA for the CDR3: TGCAGCGTCGGTCAGCGGGAGGGCACAGATACGCAGTATTTT. It specifies CSVGQREGTDTQYF.